What follows are 24 T cell receptor beta chains derived from one specimen sequenced in a study of human T cells and chemical hapten exposure. Time point given: pre-sensitization, week 0. The treatment is: therapeutic diphenylcyclopropenone sensitization with weekly scalp DPC. In TCRdb, the RACE reads were re-called with MiXCR into one record per CDR3 protein. The repertoire holds roughly 260,000 distinct CDR3 sequences, with approximately 8.4% as singletons. The material sequenced was whole blood, taken in connection with sensitization to the hapten diphenylcyclopropenone (DPC). Source of these receptors: a woman aged 40 to 50 with alopecia areata. Some clones in this sample may be carry-over from other donors' samples.

The chain joins TRBV9 to TRBJ2-5; no firm D call. Germline assignment: CDR1 SGDLS and CDR2 YYNGEE. V was trimmed by 4 bases and J by 1 base, leaving 17 bases between them. The CDR3 runs 16 residues. CDR3 sequence: CASSPPGPGVQETQYF. For the CDR3, the DNA is TGTGCCAGCAGCCCGCCCGGACCTGGGGTCCAAGAGACCCAGTACTTC.

Many counts were recorded for this clonotype. The chain joins TRBV4-2 to TRBJ2-7, with D perhaps TRBD1 (6 bases). The CDR3 is 16 amino acids. The V gene's germline CDR1 is LGHNA and CDR2 YNFKEQ. The V end lost 0 bases, the J end lost 0 bases, and 12 bases lay between the germline ends. DNA for the CDR3: TGTGCCAGCAGCCAAGATCCCGGGACACTCTCCTACGAGCAGTACTTC. It encodes CASSQDPGTLSYEQYF.

In this sample, this clonotype turned up many times. The junction shows a germline mismatch at one end, possibly a read error. The rearrangement links TRBV18 to TRBJ1-4, with a weak D call TRBD1 (5 bases). Germline CDR1 reads KGHSH; CDR2 reads LQKENI. The CDR3 is 15 residues long. CDR3 bases: TGTGCCAGCTCTCGGTCGGACACAACGAATGAAAAACTGTTTTTT. This sequence encodes CASSRSDTTNEKLFF.

CDR3 protein: CASSQEVSRTEAFF. The CDR3 DNA reads as TGCGCCAGCAGCCAAGAGGTGTCCAGAACTGAAGCTTTCTTT. The V and J genes are TRBV4-3 and TRBJ1-1; D uncertain. The length of the CDR3 is 14 residues. Germline-derived CDR1 and CDR2 are LGHNA and YSLEER. V gave up 0 bases and J gave up 5 bases, with 10 bases separating them.

The genes are TRBV18 and TRBJ1-4, with 9 bases lining up with TRBD1. The CDR3 spans 17 residues. Trimming cost V 3 bases and J 7 bases; bases outside gene matches: 12. Germline CDR1 reads KGHSH; CDR2 reads LQKENI. The chain's CDR3 is CASSPLYRQGVREKLFF. The CDR3 DNA reads as TGTGCCAGCTCACCCCTTTACCGACAGGGGGTTCGTGAAAAACTGTTTTTT. Full variable domain (remainder filled in from reference TRBV18 and TRBJ1-4): NAGVMQNPRHLVRRRGQEARLRCSPMKGHSHVYWYRQLPEEGLKFMVYLQKENIIDESGMPKERFSAEFPKEGPSILRIQQVVRGDSAAYFCASSPLYRQGVREKLFFGSGTQLSVL.

The V gene is TRBV7-6, the J gene TRBJ2-5; 16 nucleotides align to TRBD2. The J segment lost 1 base and the V segment lost 5 bases, leaving 10 bases of the junction unmatched. The germline gives CDR1 SGHVS, CDR2 FNYEAQ. The CDR3 loop spans 19 amino acids. The CDR3 DNA sequence: TGTGCCAGCAGCACTCCGGGACTAGCGGGGGGGCCTTTCCAAGAGACCCAGTACTTC. Residues: CASSTPGLAGGPFQETQYF. The whole variable domain, filled in from reference TRBV7-6 and TRBJ2-5, reads GAGVSQSPRYKVTKRGQDVALRCDPISGHVSLYWYRQALGQGPEFLTYFNYEAQQDKSGLPNDRFSAERPEGSISTLTIQRTEQRDSAMYRCASSTPGLAGGPFQETQYFGPGTRLLVL.

A single count supports this clonotype. V gene TRBV6-2 or TRBV6-3 combines with J gene TRBJ2-1; D possibly uses TRBD1 or TRBD2 (5 bases each). V was cut by 6 bases and J by 5 bases, with 14 bases left in between. Germline CDR1 MNHEY, CDR2 SVGEGT. The CDR3 covers 14 residues. The CDR3: CASSPSGTNNEQFF. CDR3 nucleotides: TGTGCCAGCAGCCCTTCGGGGACCAACAATGAGCAGTTCTTC.

This clonotype was observed a handful of times. This chain connects TRBV29-1 to TRBJ2-5; the D is unclear. V shed 7 bases and J shed 1 base, with 4 bases lying between them. This CDR3 has 10 amino acids. Per germline, CDR1 SQVTM and CDR2 ANQGSEA. In DNA, the CDR3 is TGCAGCGGAGCCCAAGAGACCCAGTACTTC. Translation gives CSGAQETQYF.

In this sample, this clonotype turned up a few times. The genes are TRBV20-1 and TRBJ2-1; D unresolved. Trimming pared 3 bases from V and 1 base from J, leaving 4 bases between. The CDR3 contains 12 residues. Looked up from germline, CDR1 is DFQATT and CDR2 is SNEGSKA (reference sequence). CDR3 DNA sequence: TGCAGTGCTAGGGGGTCCTACAATGAGCAGTTCTTC. This translates into CSARGSYNEQFF.

The genes are TRBV5-1 and TRBJ1-2; D is unresolved. Germline V gives CDR1 SGHRS, CDR2 YFSETQ. CDR3 length: 14 amino acids. Trimming took 4 bases from V and 4 from J, leaving 14 bases between them. The CDR3 bases are TGCGCCAGCAGCCCCAGTAGTATGAGCTATGGCTACACCTTC. Encoded protein: CASSPSSMSYGYTF.

This clonotype has just a few counts. The chain uses TRBV7-9 and TRBJ2-1; D may match TRBD1 or TRBD2 (5 bases each). Germline CDR1 SEHNR, CDR2 FQNEAQ (reference sequence). Trimming left V 1 base short and J 7 bases short, with 14 bases between. The CDR3 sequence is 15 residues long. The chain's CDR3 is CASSLGGQGWNEQFF. The CDR3 DNA sequence: TGTGCCAGCAGCTTAGGAGGGCAGGGTTGGAATGAGCAGTTCTTC.

The chain has TRBV5-1 and TRBJ1-1, with 7 bases matching TRBD1. This CDR3 contains 15 residues. Germline V gene sequence: CDR1 SGHRS, CDR2 YFSETQ. Trimming took 3 bases from V and 0 from J; bases not matched to a gene: 5. The CDR3 protein is CASSSSGTVNTEAFF. Written as DNA, the CDR3 is TGCGCCAGCAGCTCGTCCGGGACAGTGAACACTGAAGCTTTCTTT. Full variable domain (missing parts from reference TRBV5-1 and TRBJ1-1): KAGVTQTPRYLIKTRGQQVTLSCSPISGHRSVSWYQQTPGQGLQFLFEYFSETQRNKGNFPGRFSGRQFSNSRSEMNVSTLELGDSALYLCASSSSGTVNTEAFFGQGTRLTVV.

This clonotype was seen at least ten times. The chain combines TRBV12-3 or TRBV12-4 with TRBJ2-1; possible D gene TRBD2, 5 bases. Trimming pared 3 bases from V and 7 bases from J, leaving 7 bases between. The CDR3 totals 12 residues. The CDR3 DNA reads TGTGCCAGCAGTTTCCCGGGGAATGAGCAGTTCTTC. Protein product: CASSFPGNEQFF.

This clonotype was recorded a few times. This chain connects TRBV5-1 to TRBJ2-1; 10 nucleotides align to TRBD2. Germline values: CDR1 SGHRS, CDR2 YFSETQ. V was pared by 1 base and J by 0 bases, with 7 bases of the junction left unmatched. The CDR3 sequence is 18 residues long. CDR3 nucleotides: TGCGCCAGCAGCTTGTCACTAGCGGGGCTGAGCTCCTACAATGAGCAGTTCTTC. Its translation: CASSLSLAGLSSYNEQFF.

This clonotype occurred many times. The chain recombines TRBV6-5 with TRBJ2-7; D possibly corresponds to TRBD1 (5 bases). Germline CDR1 reads MNHEY; CDR2 reads SVGAGI. This CDR3 has 15 residues. The ends were cut back, 10 bases at V and 7 bases at J, with 26 bases in the middle. DNA for the CDR3: TGTGCCACCCTAGAAAGGGGTAGACCACCCTGGGAGCAGTACTTC. This gives the protein CATLERGRPPWEQYF.

The sample holds a few counts of this clonotype. The chain links TRBV7-2 to TRBJ1-1; D is unclear. The CDR3 has 12 amino acids. Germline CDR1 reads SGHTA; CDR2 reads FQGNSA. V was pared by 3 bases and J by 11 bases, with 13 bases between. The CDR3 nucleotides read TGTGCCAGCAGCTTGGACTCCTCCCTTGCTTTCTTT. It translates to CASSLDSSLAFF.

This clonotype showed up just a few times. This chain links TRBV28 with TRBJ1-5; 10 positions match TRBD1. The ends lost 5 bases at V and 4 bases at J; junction bases unmatched: 5. Germline CDR1 is MDHEN and CDR2 is SYDVKM. The CDR3 length is 15 residues. The CDR3 DNA reads TGTGCCAGCAGTGCCGGGACAGGGGTTAATCAGCCCCAGCATTTT. Protein: CASSAGTGVNQPQHF. The complete variable domain, with remaining parts taken from reference TRBV28 and TRBJ1-5, reads DVKVTQSSRYLVKRTGEKVFLECVQDMDHENMFWYRQDPGLGLRLIYFSYDVKMKEKGDIPEGYSVSREKKERFSLILESASTNQTSMYLCASSAGTGVNQPQHFGDGTRLSIL.

This clonotype was seen ten or more times. The J gene is TRBJ1-5, the V gene TRBV28; D may be TRBD1 (5 bases). This CDR3 has 13 amino acids. The germline V and J ends were trimmed by 7 bases and 5 bases, with 12 bases remaining between them. Looked up from germline, CDR1 is MDHEN and CDR2 is SYDVKM. CDR3 sequence reads: CASTLGTYQPQHF. In nucleotides, the CDR3 is TGTGCCAGCACCCTAGGGACTTATCAGCCCCAGCATTTT.

The rearrangement uses TRBV5-5 and TRBJ2-3; D may be TRBD2 (6 bases). The ends were cut back, 1 base at V and 4 bases at J, with 13 bases in the middle. CDR3 length: 15 amino acids. From germline, CDR1 is SGHKS and CDR2 YYEKEE (reference sequence). The CDR3 region is CASSLMGLMADTQYF. The CDR3 nucleotides read TGTGCCAGCAGCTTGATGGGACTGATGGCAGATACGCAGTATTTT.

This clonotype came up a few times. The chain uses TRBV11-1 and TRBJ2-3; 8 nucleotides match TRBD1. CDR3 length equals 13 residues. Looked up from germline, CDR1 is SGHAT and CDR2 is FQDESV (reference sequence). The V and J ends lost 8 bases and 5 bases, in that order; junction bases with no gene match: 6. The CDR3 DNA sequence: TGTGCCAGCGGACAGGGCGTGGAAGATACGCAGTATTTT. Protein sequence: CASGQGVEDTQYF.

The chain recombines TRBV28 with TRBJ2-7; 10 bases map to TRBD2. V was pared by 6 bases and J by 3 bases, with 8 bases of the junction left unmatched. The CDR3 is 15 residues long. CDR1 is MDHEN, CDR2 SYDVKM, per germline. The CDR3 coding sequence is TGTGCCAGCAGAACTCCTAGCGGGAGTAACTACGAGCAGTACTTC. Translation gives CASRTPSGSNYEQYF. The variable domain in full, with the rest retrieved from reference TRBV28 and TRBJ2-7, is DVKVTQSSRYLVKRTGEKVFLECVQDMDHENMFWYRQDPGLGLRLIYFSYDVKMKEKGDIPEGYSVSREKKERFSLILESASTNQTSMYLCASRTPSGSNYEQYFGPGTRLTVT.

This clonotype showed up just a few times. V and J are TRBV20-1 and TRBJ2-4; the match to TRBD2 covers 7 bases. V dropped 3 bases and J dropped 16; count of bases not matched to a gene: 15. Germline V gene lookup returns CDR1 DFQATT and CDR2 SNEGSKA (reference sequence). The CDR3 totals 13 residues. CDR3: CSARTSQQRDLYF. As DNA, the CDR3 is TGCAGTGCTAGGACAAGCCAACAGCGGGATTTATACTTC.

J is TRBJ1-3 and V is TRBV6-1; unclear D gene. Per the germline V gene, CDR1 is MNHNS and CDR2 is SASEGT. Trimming removed 3 bases at V and 0 bases at J, with 15 bases between. This CDR3 region has 17 residues. The CDR3 reads CASSDERRLRSGNTIYF. CDR3 sequence (DNA): TGTGCCAGCAGTGACGAGAGAAGACTTCGCTCTGGAAACACCATATATTTT.

This clonotype was recorded a few times. DNA of the CDR3: TGCGCCAGCAGCCAAGGTGGGACAGATCCCTCCTACGAGCAGTACTTC. Its translation: CASSQGGTDPSYEQYF. The V call is TRBV4-3, the J call TRBJ2-7; 7 bases align to TRBD1. The trim removed 1 base at V and 0 bases at J, leaving 6 bases unmatched. Germline-derived CDR1 and CDR2 are LGHNA and YSLEER. The CDR3 contains 16 residues.